What follows are 2 T cell receptor beta chains derived from one specimen sequenced in a study of regulatory T cells in long-lasting Graves disease. Time point noted: newly diagnosed GD, antithyroid drugs for less than 3 months. PBMC RNA was the source of the TCR library. Construction of TCR beta libraries relied on iRepertoire HTBI primers and on Arm-PCR targeting CDR3 regions. TCRdb re-called the multiplex PCR reads through MiXCR, storing one row per CDR3 protein. The data hold around 400,000 distinct CDR3 sequences, with about 15% observed a single time. This same sample was also part of a study on T cells in Graves' hyperthyroidism and ophthalmopathy.

The sequencing here drew on peripheral blood mononuclear cells (PBMCs), taken at new diagnosis, from a patient treated with antithyroid drugs. These receptors originate from a woman aged 40 to 50 with Graves disease.

This clonotype showed up just a few times. This may stem from a read error, because a much larger clone lies one nucleotide away. The rearrangement joins TRBV3-1 to TRBJ2-3; D may be TRBD2 (6 bases). In germline, CDR1 is LGHDT, CDR2 YNNKEL (reference sequence). Trimming took 3 bases from V and 7 from J, leaving 11 bases between them. This CDR3 is built from 13 residues. The CDR3 reads CASSQAAGNTQYF. The CDR3 DNA sequence: TGTGCCAGCAGCCAGGCTGCGGGAAATACGCAGTATTTT.

This clonotype was observed at least ten times. The chain carries TRBV7-2 and TRBJ2-3; D is undetermined. V lost 1 base and J lost 6, with 8 bases in between. The CDR3 spans 13 residues. The germline gives CDR1 SGHTA, CDR2 FQGNSA. CDR3 coding DNA: TGTGCCAGCAGCTTAGACTATACGGATACGCAGTATTTT. Translating gives CASSLDYTDTQYF.